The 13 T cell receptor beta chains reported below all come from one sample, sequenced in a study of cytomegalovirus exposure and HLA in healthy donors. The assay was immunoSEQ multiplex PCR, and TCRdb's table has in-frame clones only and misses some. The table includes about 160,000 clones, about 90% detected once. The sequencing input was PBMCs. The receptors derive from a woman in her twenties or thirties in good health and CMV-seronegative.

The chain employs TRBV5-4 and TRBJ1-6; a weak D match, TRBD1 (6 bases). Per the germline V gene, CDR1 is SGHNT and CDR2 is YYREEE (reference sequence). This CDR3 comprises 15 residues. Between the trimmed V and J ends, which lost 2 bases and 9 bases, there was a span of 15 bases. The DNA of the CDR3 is TGTGCCAGCAGCTTCCCAGGGGTTGTGGGTTCACCCCTCCACTTT. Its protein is CASSFPGVVGSPLHF.

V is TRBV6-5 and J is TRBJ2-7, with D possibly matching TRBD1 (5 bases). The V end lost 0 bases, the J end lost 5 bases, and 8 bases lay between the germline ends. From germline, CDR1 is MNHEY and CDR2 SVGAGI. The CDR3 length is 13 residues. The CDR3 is CASSYSSRDEQYF. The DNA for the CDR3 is TGTGCCAGCAGTTACTCGAGCAGGGACGAGCAGTACTTC.

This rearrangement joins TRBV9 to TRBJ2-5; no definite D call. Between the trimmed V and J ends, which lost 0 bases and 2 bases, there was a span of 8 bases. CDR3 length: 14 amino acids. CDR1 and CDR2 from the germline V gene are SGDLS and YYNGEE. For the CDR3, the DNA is TGTGCCAGCAGCGTAGATGTCCCACAAGAGACCCAGTACTTC. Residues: CASSVDVPQETQYF.

For the CDR3, the DNA is TGTGCCAGCAGCCATACCGGAATCTACGAGCAGTACTTC. Its translation: CASSHTGIYEQYF. The V call is TRBV5-4, the J call TRBJ2-7, with D uncertain. Germline loops: CDR1 SGHNT, CDR2 YYREEE (reference sequence). The CDR3 is 13 residues long. Between the trimmed V and J ends, which lost 4 bases and 3 bases, there was a span of 11 bases.

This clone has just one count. CDR3 sequence: CASSLGAGLHEKLFF. The DNA of the CDR3 is TGTGCCAGCAGCTTAGGGGCAGGGCTGCATGAAAAACTGTTTTTT. V is TRBV7-2 and J is TRBJ1-4; weak D call: TRBD1 (5 bases). The CDR3 loop spans 15 amino acids. Germline lookup yields CDR1 SGHTA and CDR2 FQGNSA. V lost 1 base, J lost 6 bases, and 12 bases lay in between.

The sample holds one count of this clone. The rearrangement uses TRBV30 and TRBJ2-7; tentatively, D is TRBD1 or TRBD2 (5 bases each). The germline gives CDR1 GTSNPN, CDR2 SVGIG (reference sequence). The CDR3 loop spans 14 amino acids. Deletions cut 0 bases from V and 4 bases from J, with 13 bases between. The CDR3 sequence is CAWSVSGRRYEQYF. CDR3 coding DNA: TGTGCCTGGAGTGTATCGGGGCGAAGGTACGAGCAGTACTTC. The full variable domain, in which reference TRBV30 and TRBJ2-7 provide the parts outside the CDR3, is SQTIHQWPATLVQPVGSPLSLECTVEGTSNPNLYWYRQAAGRGLQLLFYSVGIGQISSEVPQNLSASRPQDRQFILSSKKLLLSDSGFYLCAWSVSGRRYEQYFGPGTRLTVT.

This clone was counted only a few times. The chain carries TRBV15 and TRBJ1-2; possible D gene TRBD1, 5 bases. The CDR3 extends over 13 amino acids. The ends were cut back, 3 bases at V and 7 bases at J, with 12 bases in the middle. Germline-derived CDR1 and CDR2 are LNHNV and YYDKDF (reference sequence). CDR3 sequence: CATSRDRDGGYTF. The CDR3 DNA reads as TGTGCCACCAGCAGGGATAGGGACGGTGGCTACACCTTC. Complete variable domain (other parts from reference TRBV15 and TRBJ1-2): DAMVIQNPRYQVTQFGKPVTLSCSQTLNHNVMYWYQQKSSQAPKLLFHYYDKDFNNEADTPDNFQSRRPNTSFCFLDIRSPGLGDTAMYLCATSRDRDGGYTFGSGTRLTVV.

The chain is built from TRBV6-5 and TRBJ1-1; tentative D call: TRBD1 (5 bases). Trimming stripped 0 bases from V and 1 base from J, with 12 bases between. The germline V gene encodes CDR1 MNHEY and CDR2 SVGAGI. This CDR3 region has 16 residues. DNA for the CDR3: TGTGCCAGCAGTTACTCGGCACAGGCAACGAACACTGAAGCTTTCTTT. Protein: CASSYSAQATNTEAFF.

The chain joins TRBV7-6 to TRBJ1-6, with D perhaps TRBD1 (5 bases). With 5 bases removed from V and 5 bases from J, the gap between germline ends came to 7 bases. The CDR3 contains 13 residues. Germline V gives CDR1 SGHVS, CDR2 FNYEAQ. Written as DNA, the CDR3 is TGTGCCAGCAGCGAGGGGAATAATTCACCCCTCCACTTT. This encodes CASSEGNNSPLHF.

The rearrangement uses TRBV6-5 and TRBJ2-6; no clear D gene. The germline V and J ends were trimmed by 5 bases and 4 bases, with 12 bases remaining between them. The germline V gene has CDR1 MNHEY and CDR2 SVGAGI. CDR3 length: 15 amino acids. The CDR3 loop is CASSNTFSGANVLTF. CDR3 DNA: TGTGCCAGCAGTAACACGTTCTCCGGGGCCAACGTCCTGACTTTC.

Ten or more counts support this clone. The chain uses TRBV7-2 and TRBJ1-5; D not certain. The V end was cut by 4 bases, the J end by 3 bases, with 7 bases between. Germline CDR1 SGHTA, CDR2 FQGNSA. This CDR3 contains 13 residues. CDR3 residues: CASSSGVNQPQHF. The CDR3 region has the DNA TGTGCCAGCAGCTCGGGAGTCAATCAGCCCCAGCATTTT.

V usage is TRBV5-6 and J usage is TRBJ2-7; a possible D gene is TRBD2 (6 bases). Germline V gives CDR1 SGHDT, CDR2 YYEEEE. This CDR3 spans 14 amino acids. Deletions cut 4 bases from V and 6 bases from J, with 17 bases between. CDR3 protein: CASSRGSRSFEQYF. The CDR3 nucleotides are TGTGCCAGCAGCCGGGGGAGCAGGTCGTTCGAGCAGTACTTC.

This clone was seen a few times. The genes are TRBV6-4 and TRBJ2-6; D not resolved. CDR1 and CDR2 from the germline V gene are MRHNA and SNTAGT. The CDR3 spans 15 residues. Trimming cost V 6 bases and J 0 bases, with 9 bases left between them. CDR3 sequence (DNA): TGTGCCAGCAGCAATGATCCCTCTGGGGCCAACGTCCTGACTTTC. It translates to CASSNDPSGANVLTF.